This T cell receptor beta chain was captured in a study of identical twins. The study, taken as a whole, reports: For cord blood, abundant beta clonotypes had fewer insertions, unlike memory repertoires, which showed none. These conclusions were based on statistical analysis (cross-sectional, not following the same donors).

The CDR3 extends over 15 amino acids. Trimming took 1 base from V and 6 from J; bases not matched to a gene: 3. MiXCR was run by TCRdb on the 5' RACE reads, yielding one entry per CDR3 protein. There are 400,000 to 500,000 distinct CDR3 sequences in the sample; roughly an eighth occur only once, and about 1% lies in the top ten. In its sample, this clonotype was seen a few times. Its target is unknown. These data are also associated with another study on yellow fever vaccine responses in identical twins.

The source is a woman under 30 in good health. The chain uses TRBV12-3 or TRBV12-4 and TRBJ2-2; 9 bases are a match to TRBD1. The sample was CD4+ T cells sorted from blood. CDR3 loop: CASSLGTGAPGELFF. CDR3 in DNA: TGTGCCAGCAGTTTAGGGACAGGGGCCCCCGGGGAGCTGTTTTTT.